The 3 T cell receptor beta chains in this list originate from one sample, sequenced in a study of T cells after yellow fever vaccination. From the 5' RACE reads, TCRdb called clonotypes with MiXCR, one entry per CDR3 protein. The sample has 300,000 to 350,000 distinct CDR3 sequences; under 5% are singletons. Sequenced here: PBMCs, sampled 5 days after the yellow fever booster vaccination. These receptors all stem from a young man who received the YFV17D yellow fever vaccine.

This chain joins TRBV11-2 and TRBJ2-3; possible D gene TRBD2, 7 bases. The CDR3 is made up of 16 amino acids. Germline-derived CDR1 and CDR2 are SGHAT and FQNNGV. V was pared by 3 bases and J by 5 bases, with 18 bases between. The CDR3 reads CASSFLGGGPGDTQYF. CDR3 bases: TGTGCCAGCAGCTTTCTTGGGGGGGGGCCAGGAGATACGCAGTATTTT.

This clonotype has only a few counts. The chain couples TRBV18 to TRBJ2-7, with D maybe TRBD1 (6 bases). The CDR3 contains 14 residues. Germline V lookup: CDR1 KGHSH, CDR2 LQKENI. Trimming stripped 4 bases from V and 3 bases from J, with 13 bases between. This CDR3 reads CASSHSTGLYEQYF. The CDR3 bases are TGTGCCAGCTCACACAGTACAGGGCTCTACGAGCAGTACTTC.

The CDR3, as DNA: TGTGCCAGTATTAACAGGGGGTCCGAGACTGAAGCTTTCTTT. Its translation: CASINRGSETEAFF. The chain employs TRBV19 and TRBJ1-1; 8 bases are shared with TRBD1. This CDR3 contains 14 residues. The V segment lost 7 bases and the J segment 5 bases; nucleotides outside the gene matches: 9. Looked up from germline, CDR1 is LNHDA and CDR2 is SQIVND (reference sequence).